Below are 3 T cell receptor beta chains sequenced from a single sample in a study of early T cells in non-severe SARS-CoV-2 infection. TCRdb passed the 5' RACE reads through MiXCR, listing each CDR3 protein once. The data show about 35,000 distinct CDR3 sequences, around 5.4% seen once. The sequencing here drew on whole blood, taken at baseline. The receptors derive from an adult who was a healthcare worker with PCR-confirmed SARS-CoV-2 infection or an uninfected control (not recorded which).

In its sample, this clonotype was seen many times. The V gene is TRBV21-1, the J gene TRBJ2-7; TRBD2 is the table's D call, not checked against the DNA. TRBV21-1 is given as a pseudogene. The CDR3 extends over 16 amino acids. In nucleotides, the CDR3 is TGTGCCAGTTCGGGACTAGCGGGAGAAACTTACTACGAGCAGTACTTC. Encoded protein: CASSGLAGETYYEQYF.

This clonotype was recorded many times. This chain connects TRBV5-4 to TRBJ1-1, with D hard to call. Germline CDR1 reads SGHNT; CDR2 reads YYREEE (reference sequence). This CDR3 comprises 13 residues. Trimming took off 4 bases at V and 0 bases at J, with 7 bases between the two ends. The DNA for the CDR3 is TGTGCCAGCAGCCCGGCCGTGAACACTGAAGCTTTCTTT. It translates to CASSPAVNTEAFF.

This clonotype was observed many times. J is TRBJ2-1 and V is TRBV19; 10 bases agree with TRBD2. V dropped 3 bases and J dropped 3; count of bases not matched to a gene: 11. Germline V gene data show CDR1 as LNHDA and CDR2 as SQIVND (reference sequence). The CDR3 runs 18 residues. The CDR3 is CASSMRGSSGSIYNEQFF. The CDR3 DNA reads as TGTGCCAGTAGTATGAGAGGGTCTAGCGGGAGTATCTACAATGAGCAGTTCTTC.